This T cell receptor beta chain stems from a study of CD8+CD57+ T cells in acquired aplastic anemia. CDR3 length: 14 residues. Germline V gives CDR1 SQVTM, CDR2 ANQGSEA. J was trimmed by 5 bases and V by 4 bases; bases with no gene match: 7. CDR3 and TCR beta VDJ profiling relied on a genomic DNA template. TCRdb reprocessed the reads with MiXCR, giving one entry per CDR3 protein. The sample consists of about 210,000 distinct CDR3 sequences, 34% of them appearing once. At least ten counts were recorded for this clonotype. What was sequenced was sorted CD4+, CD8+, or CD8+CD57+ T cells (not recorded which) from PBMCs. The V call is TRBV29-1, the J call TRBJ1-4, with TRBD1 matching 7 bases. The TCR comes from a human donor in good health, serving as a control. CDR3 loop: CSVARTGVNEKLFF. The DNA of the CDR3 is TGCAGCGTTGCCAGAACAGGGGTGAATGAAAAACTGTTTTTT.